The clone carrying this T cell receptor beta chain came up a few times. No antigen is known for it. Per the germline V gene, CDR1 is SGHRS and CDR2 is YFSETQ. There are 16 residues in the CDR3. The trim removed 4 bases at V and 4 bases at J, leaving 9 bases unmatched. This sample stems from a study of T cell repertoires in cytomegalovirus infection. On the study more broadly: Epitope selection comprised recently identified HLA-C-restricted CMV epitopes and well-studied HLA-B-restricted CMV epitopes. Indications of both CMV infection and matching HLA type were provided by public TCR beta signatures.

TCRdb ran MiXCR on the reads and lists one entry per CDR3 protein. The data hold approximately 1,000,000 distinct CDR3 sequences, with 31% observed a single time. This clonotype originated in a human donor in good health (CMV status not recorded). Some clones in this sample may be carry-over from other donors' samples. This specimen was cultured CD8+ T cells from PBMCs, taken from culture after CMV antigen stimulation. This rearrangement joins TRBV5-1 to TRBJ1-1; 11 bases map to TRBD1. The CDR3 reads CASSLTGTGGSTEAFF. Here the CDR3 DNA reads TGCGCCAGCAGCCTTACCGGGACAGGGGGTAGCACTGAAGCTTTCTTT.